Following are 26 T cell receptor beta chains from one sample sequenced in a study of Ad26.COV2.S vaccination and SARS-CoV-2 variants. Treatment noted: about 20 received Ad26.COV2.S at low or high dose, single or two shots; several received placebo; per-sample allocation not given. Following the first vaccine or placebo injection, samples were taken on day 63. Here immunoSEQ multiplex PCR was the method, and the copy in TCRdb shows in-frame clones only, minus some. The table lists 380,000 or so clones, 75% to 90% of them singletons. The material sequenced was peripheral blood, taken in a trial of Ad26.COV2.S vaccine versus placebo. The receptors were gathered from a person between 18 and 65 years old who received the Ad26.COV2.S COVID-19 vaccine or a placebo.

The rearrangement joins TRBV21-1 to TRBJ1-5. TRBV21-1 represents a pseudogene. This CDR3 has 18 residues. The CDR3 sequence: CASSKGARRGYSNQPQHF. CDR3 DNA: TGTGCCAGCAGCAAAGGCGCTAGGAGGGGTTATAGCAATCAGCCCCAGCATTTT.

The chain is built from TRBV19 and TRBJ2-1; no clear D. The CDR3 loop spans 13 amino acids. Between the trimmed V and J ends, which lost 3 bases and 5 bases, there was a span of 8 bases. CDR1 LNHDA and CDR2 SQIVND come from the germline V gene (reference sequence). For the CDR3, the DNA is TGTGCCAGTAGTATGGGGTCCAACAATGAGCAGTTCTTC. This codes for CASSMGSNNEQFF. Drawing the rest from reference TRBV19 and TRBJ2-1, the complete variable domain is DGGITQSPKYLFRKEGQNVTLSCEQNLNHDAMYWYRQDPGQGLRLIYYSQIVNDFQKGDIAEGYSVSREKKESFPLTVTSAQKNPTAFYLCASSMGSNNEQFFGPGTRLTVL.

V gene TRBV28 combines with J gene TRBJ1-4, with D perhaps matching TRBD1 (5 bases). The V gene lost 5 bases and the J gene lost 7 bases, with 20 bases spanning the gap. The germline V gene encodes CDR1 MDHEN and CDR2 SYDVKM. The CDR3 has 16 residues. The DNA of the CDR3 is TGTGCCAGCAGTCCCCCCGGGGGGGGAGCGCGTGAAAAACTGTTTTTT. It encodes CASSPPGGGAREKLFF.

The chain employs TRBV19 and TRBJ1-5; D is uncertain. Germline assignment: CDR1 LNHDA and CDR2 SQIVND (reference sequence). Trimming removed 11 bases at V and 5 bases at J, with 22 bases between. This CDR3 has 15 residues. Here the CDR3 DNA reads TGTGCCTCCGGGCGGAGAGGGTTGTTATATCAGCCCCAGCATTTT. This sequence encodes CASGRRGLLYQPQHF.

This chain uses TRBV5-1 with TRBJ2-2, with 7 bases identical to TRBD2. CDR3 length: 15 amino acids. Losses at the gene ends were 1 base for V and 0 bases for J; bases not matched to a gene: 0. Germline V gene lookup returns CDR1 SGHRS and CDR2 YFSETQ. The CDR3 DNA reads TGCGCCAGCAGCTTGAGCGGGGCGAACACCGGGGAGCTGTTTTTT. This translates into CASSLSGANTGELFF. Full variable domain (remainder filled in from reference TRBV5-1 and TRBJ2-2): KAGVTQTPRYLIKTRGQQVTLSCSPISGHRSVSWYQQTPGQGLQFLFEYFSETQRNKGNFPGRFSGRQFSNSRSEMNVSTLELGDSALYLCASSLSGANTGELFFGEGSRLTVL.

This chain connects TRBV30 to TRBJ1-2; 8 nucleotides agree with TRBD1. The CDR3 has 12 residues. Trimming took 0 bases from V and 7 from J; bases not matched to a gene: 1. Germline-derived CDR1 and CDR2 are GTSNPN and SVGIG (reference sequence). CDR3 coding DNA: TGTGCCTGGAGTGTACAGGGGGTTGGCTACACCTTC. This translates into CAWSVQGVGYTF.

This rearrangement joins TRBV6-6 to TRBJ1-2; D call uncertain. Between the trimmed V and J ends, which lost 8 bases and 0 bases, there was a span of 16 bases. CDR1 is MNHNY, CDR2 SVGAGI, per germline (reference sequence). This CDR3 region has 15 residues. This chain's CDR3 is CASSPGLFTNYGYTF. Here the CDR3 DNA reads TGTGCCAGCTCCCCCGGTCTTTTTACTAACTATGGCTACACCTTC.

This chain connects TRBV29-1 to TRBJ2-7, with D possibly matching TRBD2 (5 bases). V gave up 1 base and J gave up 6 bases, with 10 bases separating them. The germline gives CDR1 SQVTM, CDR2 ANQGSEA. This CDR3 contains 12 residues. CDR3 nucleotide sequence: TGCAGCGTTGAAGTGAGGGTTGCCGAGCAGTACTTC. It specifies CSVEVRVAEQYF.

The rearrangement joins TRBV2 to TRBJ2-2, with D tentatively TRBD2 (5 bases). The germline V gene encodes CDR1 SNHLY and CDR2 FYNNEI. The CDR3 is made up of 13 amino acids. V lost 5 bases, J lost 6 bases, and 10 bases lay in between. The CDR3, as DNA: TGTGCCAGCAGTTTACTGGGAGCCGGGGAGCTGTTTTTT. Its translation: CASSLLGAGELFF.

This rearrangement joins TRBV14 to TRBJ1-1; 10 positions agree with TRBD1. The CDR3 extends over 15 amino acids. J lost 9 bases, V lost 0 bases, and 7 bases had no gene match. Per germline, CDR1 SGHDN and CDR2 FVKESK. The CDR3 is CASSQDGDRGSKAFF. DNA of the CDR3: TGTGCCAGCAGCCAAGATGGGGACAGGGGAAGTAAAGCTTTCTTT. The full variable domain, in which reference TRBV14 and TRBJ1-1 provide the parts outside the CDR3, is EAGVTQFPSHSVIEKGQTVTLRCDPISGHDNLYWYRRVMGKEIKFLLHFVKESKQDESGMPNNRFLAERTGGTYSTLKVQPAELEDSGVYFCASSQDGDRGSKAFFGQGTRLTVV.

The genes are TRBV3-1 (or the pseudogene TRBV3-2) and TRBJ1-1; D is unresolved. The CDR3 extends over 14 amino acids. The V gene's germline CDR1 is LGHDT and CDR2 YNNKEL (reference sequence). The V gene lost 2 bases and the J gene lost 3 bases, with 10 bases spanning the gap. CDR3: CASSQTTFDTEAFF. DNA for the CDR3: TGTGCCAGCAGCCAAACGACGTTTGACACTGAAGCTTTCTTT.

This rearrangement joins TRBV5-1 to TRBJ2-1; TRBD2 matches at 13 bases. Germline V gene sequence: CDR1 SGHRS, CDR2 YFSETQ. Losses at the gene ends were 5 bases for V and 12 bases for J; bases not matched to a gene: 17. The CDR3 runs 17 residues. CDR3: CASSQNWRTSGGRGQFF. The DNA of the CDR3 is TGCGCCAGCAGTCAAAATTGGCGGACTAGCGGGGGCCGGGGGCAGTTCTTC.

The chain links TRBV10-1 to TRBJ2-1; 12 bases match TRBD2. After removal of 6 bases from V and 9 bases from J, the junction contained 9 bases not matched to a gene. Germline V gives CDR1 WNHNN, CDR2 SYGVQD (reference sequence). This CDR3 region has 15 residues. CDR3 amino acids: CASSLLAGGSSEQFF. The CDR3 region has the DNA TGCGCCAGCAGCCTACTAGCGGGAGGTTCAAGTGAGCAGTTCTTC.

This clone has just a few counts. The gene calls are TRBV5-1 and TRBJ2-1; 9 bases align to TRBD2. The CDR3 is 16 amino acids. With 3 bases clipped from V and 0 bases from J, the junction kept 4 bases outside the gene matches. Germline V CDR1 and CDR2: SGHRS, YFSETQ. This CDR3 reads CASSYGLAPSYNEQFF. The DNA for the CDR3 is TGCGCCAGCAGCTACGGACTAGCGCCCTCCTACAATGAGCAGTTCTTC.

V gene TRBV24-1 combines with J gene TRBJ2-4; D may be TRBD1 or TRBD2 (5 bases each). The CDR3 runs to 9 residues. The V end was cut by 7 bases, the J end by 15 bases, with 9 bases between. The germline gives CDR1 KGHDR, CDR2 SFDVKD. In nucleotides, the CDR3 is TGTGCCACCAGGGGACGAAGGTACTTC. Amino acid sequence: CATRGRRYF.

This chain uses TRBV19 with TRBJ1-2, with 8 bases identical to TRBD1. This CDR3 region has 15 residues. V shed 7 bases and J 2 bases; nucleotides not matched to a gene: 9. CDR1 and CDR2 (germline): LNHDA, SQIVND (reference sequence). The chain's CDR3 is CASTPGQVRNYGYTF. For the CDR3, the DNA is TGTGCCAGTACTCCGGGACAGGTTCGAAACTATGGCTACACCTTC.

The genes are TRBV10-1 and TRBJ2-1; 9 bases line up with TRBD2. The V gene end was trimmed by 0 bases and the J gene end by 3 bases; junction bases not matched to a gene: 0. Germline assignment: CDR1 WNHNN and CDR2 SYGVQD (reference sequence). CDR3 length: 15 amino acids. This CDR3 is CASSESSGSYNEQFF. The CDR3 DNA reads as TGCGCCAGCAGTGAGTCTAGCGGGAGCTACAATGAGCAGTTCTTC.

The chain uses TRBV5-6 and TRBJ2-7; 7 nucleotides agree with TRBD2. J gave up 0 bases and V 4 bases, and 4 bases lay outside the gene matches. Germline V gene sequence: CDR1 SGHDT, CDR2 YYEEEE. The length of the CDR3 is 14 residues. The CDR3 reads CASSLGGFSYEQYF. DNA for the CDR3: TGTGCCAGCAGCCTCGGGGGGTTCTCCTACGAGCAGTACTTC.

The rearrangement uses TRBV10-3 and TRBJ1-1; D possibly corresponds to TRBD1 (6 bases). Germline CDR1 and CDR2: ENHRY and SYGVKD. The V end was cut by 7 bases, the J end by 7 bases, with 31 bases between. The CDR3 has 18 amino acids. The CDR3 reads CAITDHPGRKQGDHEAFF. In DNA form, the CDR3 reads TGTGCCATCACGGATCATCCGGGGCGGAAACAGGGTGACCATGAAGCTTTCTTT.

The chain links TRBV30 to TRBJ1-1; D is perhaps TRBD1 (5 bases). The CDR3 loop spans 13 amino acids. The V and J ends lost 0 bases and 6 bases respectively, with 11 bases between them. Germline V gene data show CDR1 as GTSNPN and CDR2 as SVGIG (reference sequence). This CDR3 is CAWSVPRDPEAFF. In DNA form, the CDR3 reads TGTGCCTGGAGTGTCCCCCGGGACCCTGAAGCTTTCTTT.

The chain employs TRBV29-1 and TRBJ1-1; the D gene is possibly TRBD1 (5 bases). V gave up 4 bases and J gave up 5 bases, with 5 bases separating them. CDR1 SQVTM and CDR2 ANQGSEA come from the germline V gene. CDR3 length: 10 residues. Here the CDR3 DNA reads TGCAGCGTTGGGGGGACTGAAGCTTTCTTT. Translated, it gives CSVGGTEAFF.

The chain uses TRBV6-5 and TRBJ1-6; a weak D match, TRBD1 (6 bases). The CDR3 is 15 residues long. V was clipped by 7 bases and J by 1 base, with 11 bases between them. CDR1 and CDR2 from the germline V gene are MNHEY and SVGAGI. CDR3 in amino acids: CASTRGNSYNSPLHF. The CDR3 coding sequence is TGTGCCAGCACTAGGGGGAATTCCTATAATTCACCCCTCCACTTT.

This clone was seen more than once but under ten times. The rearrangement uses TRBV7-8 and TRBJ1-3; D is unresolved. This CDR3 has 15 amino acids. Trimming cost V 3 bases and J 0 bases, with 9 bases left between them. The germline gives CDR1 SGHVS, CDR2 FQNEAQ. CDR3 region: CASSLGGYSGNTIYF. The CDR3 DNA reads as TGTGCCAGCAGCTTGGGAGGATACTCTGGAAACACCATATATTTT. The whole variable domain, filled in from reference TRBV7-8 and TRBJ1-3, reads GAGVSQSPRYKVAKRGQDVALRCDPISGHVSLFWYQQALGQGPEFLTYFQNEAQLDKSGLPSDRFFAERPEGSVSTLKIQRTQQEDSAVYLCASSLGGYSGNTIYFGEGSWLTVV.

The chain couples TRBV5-5 to TRBJ1-5, with D maybe TRBD1 (5 bases). Germline assignment: CDR1 SGHKS and CDR2 YYEKEE (reference sequence). V was shortened by 2 bases and J by 10 bases, with 13 bases between the two germline ends. The CDR3 loop spans 13 amino acids. CDR3 loop: CASSLRGLTPQHF. CDR3 sequence (DNA): TGTGCCAGCAGCTTAAGGGGATTGACACCCCAGCATTTT.

V gene TRBV24-1 combines with J gene TRBJ2-4; D possibly matches TRBD1 or TRBD2 (5 bases each). CDR1 is KGHDR and CDR2 is SFDVKD in the germline V gene. Trimming removed 2 bases at V and 8 bases at J, with 15 bases between. This CDR3 has 15 amino acids. The DNA of the CDR3 is TGTGCCACCAGTGATTCCGGGACCAAAGTAGACATTCAGTACTTC. As protein: CATSDSGTKVDIQYF.

This clone was picked up a small number of times. The chain has TRBV5-1 and TRBJ2-3, with 13 nucleotides matching TRBD2. V was pared by 4 bases and J by 6 bases, with 8 bases of the junction left unmatched. Germline CDR1 SGHRS, CDR2 YFSETQ. The CDR3 is 16 amino acids. The CDR3 here is CASSALLAGGPDTQYF. The CDR3, as DNA: TGCGCCAGCAGCGCCCTACTAGCGGGAGGGCCGGATACGCAGTATTTT.